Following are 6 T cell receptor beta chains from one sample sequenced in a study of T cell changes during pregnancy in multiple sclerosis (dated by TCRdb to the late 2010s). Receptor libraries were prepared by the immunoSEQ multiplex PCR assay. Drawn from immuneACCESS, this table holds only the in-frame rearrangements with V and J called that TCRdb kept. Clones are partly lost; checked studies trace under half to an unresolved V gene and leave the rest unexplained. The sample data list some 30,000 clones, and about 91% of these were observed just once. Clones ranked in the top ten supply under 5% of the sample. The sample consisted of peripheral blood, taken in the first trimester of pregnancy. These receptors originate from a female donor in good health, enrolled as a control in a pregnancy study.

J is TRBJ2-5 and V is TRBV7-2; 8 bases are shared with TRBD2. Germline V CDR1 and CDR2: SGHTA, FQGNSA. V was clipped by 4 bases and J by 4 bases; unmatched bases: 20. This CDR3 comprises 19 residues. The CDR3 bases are TGTGCCAGCAGCTCCTACCACTCAAGCGGGAGTGGGCGGGGAGAGACCCAGTACTTC. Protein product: CASSSYHSSGSGRGETQYF.

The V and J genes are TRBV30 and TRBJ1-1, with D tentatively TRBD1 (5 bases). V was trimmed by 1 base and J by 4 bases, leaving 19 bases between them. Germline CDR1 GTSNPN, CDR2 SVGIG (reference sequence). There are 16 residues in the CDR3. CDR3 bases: TGTGCCTGGAGTGGGGGGAGAGGAGGGGTCGGCACTGAAGCTTTCTTT. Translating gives CAWSGGRGGVGTEAFF.

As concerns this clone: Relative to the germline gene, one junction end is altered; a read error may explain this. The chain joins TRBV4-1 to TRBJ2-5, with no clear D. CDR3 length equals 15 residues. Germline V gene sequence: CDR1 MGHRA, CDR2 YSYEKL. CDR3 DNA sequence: TGCGCCAGCAGCCAAGATATAACCCGAGGCCACCGATTAGACTTC. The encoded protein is CASSQDITRGHRLDF.

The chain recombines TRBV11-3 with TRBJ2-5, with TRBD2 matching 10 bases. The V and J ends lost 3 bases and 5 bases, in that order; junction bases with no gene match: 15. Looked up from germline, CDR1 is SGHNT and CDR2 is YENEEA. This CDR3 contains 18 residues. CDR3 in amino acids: CASSLGPLSGGAEETQYF. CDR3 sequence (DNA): TGTGCCAGCAGCTTGGGGCCCCTCAGCGGGGGGGCCGAGGAGACCCAGTACTTC.

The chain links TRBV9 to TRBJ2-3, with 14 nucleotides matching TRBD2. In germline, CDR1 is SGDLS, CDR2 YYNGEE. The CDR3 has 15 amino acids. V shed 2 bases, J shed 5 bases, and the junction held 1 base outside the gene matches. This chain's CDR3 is CASSVTSGGEDTQYF. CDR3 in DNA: TGTGCCAGCAGCGTGACTAGCGGGGGGGAAGATACGCAGTATTTT.

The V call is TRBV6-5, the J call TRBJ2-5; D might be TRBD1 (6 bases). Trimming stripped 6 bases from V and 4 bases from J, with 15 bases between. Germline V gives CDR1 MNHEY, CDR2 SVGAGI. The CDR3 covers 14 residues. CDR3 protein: CASRRGMIGETQYF. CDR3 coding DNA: TGTGCCAGCAGGAGGGGGATGATCGGAGAGACCCAGTACTTC.